Shown below are 5 T cell receptor beta chains from a single sample sequenced in a study of T-cell reconstitution after alpha-beta-depleted transplantation in children. Findings of the study overall: T cells produced anew were the main source of T-cell counts and diversity one year after transplant.

The TCRbeta library incorporated unique molecular identifiers. Using its own MiXCR run on the PCR reads, TCRdb lists one record per CDR3 protein. The sample yields 250,000 to 300,000 distinct CDR3 sequences, 6% to 10% seen once. No antigen has been assigned to these receptors. This material consisted of peripheral blood, taken 360 days after TCRalphabeta/CD19-depleted stem cell transplant. Receptors were obtained from a female patient aged 2-15 years who had a stem cell transplant for Fanconi anemia, so the T cells may come from the graft donor.

This clonotype was detected a few times. J is TRBJ1-1 and V is TRBV5-5; D is possibly TRBD1 (6 bases). The CDR3 totals 12 residues. The V end lost 7 bases, the J end lost 5 bases, and 12 bases lay between the germline ends. Germline values: CDR1 SGHKS, CDR2 YYEKEE (reference sequence). CDR3 amino acids: CASLGGTTEAFF. CDR3 sequence (DNA): TGTGCCAGCCTCGGGGGCACGACTGAAGCTTTCTTT.

In its sample, this clonotype was seen a few times. The chain has TRBV5-1 and TRBJ1-6; D remains unclear. The CDR3 spans 15 residues. The germline V gene has CDR1 SGHRS and CDR2 YFSETQ. Trimming left V 3 bases short and J 6 bases short, with 13 bases between. As DNA, the CDR3 is TGCGCCAGCAGCTCCGGGCCTCCGGCTAATTCACCCCTCCACTTT. Protein product: CASSSGPPANSPLHF.

This rearrangement joins TRBV6-2 or TRBV6-3 to TRBJ1-1; tentatively, D is TRBD1 (5 bases). The CDR3 is 17 amino acids. The germline V gene has CDR1 MNHEY and CDR2 SVGEGT. The germline V and J ends were trimmed by 0 bases and 0 bases, with 14 bases remaining between them. Here the CDR3 reads CASSYSRTRRLNTEAFF. The CDR3 nucleotides are TGTGCCAGCAGTTACTCGAGGACAAGACGATTGAACACTGAAGCTTTCTTT.

In this sample, this clonotype turned up many times. The genes are TRBV11-2 and TRBJ2-5; D possibly corresponds to TRBD2 (6 bases). Germline CDR1 and CDR2: SGHAT and FQNNGV. This CDR3 region has 13 residues. Between the trimmed V and J ends, which lost 5 bases and 0 bases, there was a span of 7 bases. CDR3 sequence: CASSRTNQETQYF. DNA for the CDR3: TGTGCCAGCAGCCGGACTAACCAAGAGACCCAGTACTTC.

There are many counts of this clonotype. This rearrangement joins TRBV20-1 to TRBJ1-1; D not certain. Per germline, CDR1 DFQATT and CDR2 SNEGSKA (reference sequence). Trimming stripped 6 bases from V and 1 base from J, with 12 bases between. The CDR3 is 13 amino acids. The CDR3 region is CSAQNFKNTEAFF. The CDR3 DNA reads as TGCAGTGCCCAAAACTTCAAGAACACTGAAGCTTTCTTT.